The TCR beta chain described here comes from a study of radiotherapy plus CTLA-4 blockade in lung cancer. Generated by immunoSEQ multiplex PCR, the TCRdb table keeps only in-frame clones and is missing some. The sample shows approximately 53,000 clones, around 83% of them seen only once. Overall study results and limits: Radiotherapy plus ipilimumab was followed by expansion in blood of tumor-derived TCR clones.

Germline V gene sequence: CDR1 LNHDA, CDR2 SQIVND (reference sequence). This CDR3 contains 14 residues. Trimming removed 3 bases from V and 2 bases from J, with 10 bases in between. Concerning this clone itself: Its antigen is undetermined.

V and J are TRBV19 and TRBJ1-1, with a possible D match to TRBD1 (5 bases). Sample: peripheral blood, taken from a patient treated with radiotherapy plus ipilimumab. The receptor comes from a human donor with non-small cell lung cancer whose response to radiotherapy plus ipilimumab could not be evaluated. In DNA form, the CDR3 reads TGTGCCAGTAGTATGCAGGGCTTTAACACTGAAGCTTTCTTT. Translating gives CASSMQGFNTEAFF.